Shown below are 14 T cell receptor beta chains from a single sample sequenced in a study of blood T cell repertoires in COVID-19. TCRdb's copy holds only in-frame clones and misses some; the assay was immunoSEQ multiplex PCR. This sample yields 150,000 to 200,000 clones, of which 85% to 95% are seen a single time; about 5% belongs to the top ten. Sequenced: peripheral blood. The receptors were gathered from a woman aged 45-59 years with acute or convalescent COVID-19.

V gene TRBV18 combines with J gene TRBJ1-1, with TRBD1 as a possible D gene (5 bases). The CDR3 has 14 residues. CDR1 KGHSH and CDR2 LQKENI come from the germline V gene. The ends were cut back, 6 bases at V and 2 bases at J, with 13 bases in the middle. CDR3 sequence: CASSPRQRNTEAFF. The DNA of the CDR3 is TGTGCCAGCTCCCCGCGACAGAGAAACACTGAAGCTTTCTTT.

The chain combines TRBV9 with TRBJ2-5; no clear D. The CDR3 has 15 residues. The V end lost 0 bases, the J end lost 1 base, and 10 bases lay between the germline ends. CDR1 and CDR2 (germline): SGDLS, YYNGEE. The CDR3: CASSVGGTIQETQYF. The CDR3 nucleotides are TGTGCCAGCAGCGTAGGAGGTACCATCCAAGAGACCCAGTACTTC.

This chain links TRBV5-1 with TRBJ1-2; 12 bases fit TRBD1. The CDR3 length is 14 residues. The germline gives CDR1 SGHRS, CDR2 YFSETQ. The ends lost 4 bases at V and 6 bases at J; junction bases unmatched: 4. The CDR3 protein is CASSPGTGGHGYTF. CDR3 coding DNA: TGCGCCAGCAGCCCCGGGACAGGGGGCCATGGCTACACCTTC.

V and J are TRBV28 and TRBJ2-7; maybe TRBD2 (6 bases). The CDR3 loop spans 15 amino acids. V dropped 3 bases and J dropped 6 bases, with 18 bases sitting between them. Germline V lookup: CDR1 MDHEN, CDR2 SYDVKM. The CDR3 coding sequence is TGTGCCAGCAGTTTTGGGGGGAAAAGAGGTTCCGAGCAGTACTTC. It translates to CASSFGGKRGSEQYF.

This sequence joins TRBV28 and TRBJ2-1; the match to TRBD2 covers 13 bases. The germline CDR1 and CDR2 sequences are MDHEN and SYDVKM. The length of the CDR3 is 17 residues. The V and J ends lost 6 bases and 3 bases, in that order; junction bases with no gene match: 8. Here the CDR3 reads CASRSPGLAGLYNEQFF. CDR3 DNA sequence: TGTGCCAGCAGATCCCCGGGACTAGCGGGACTCTACAATGAGCAGTTCTTC.

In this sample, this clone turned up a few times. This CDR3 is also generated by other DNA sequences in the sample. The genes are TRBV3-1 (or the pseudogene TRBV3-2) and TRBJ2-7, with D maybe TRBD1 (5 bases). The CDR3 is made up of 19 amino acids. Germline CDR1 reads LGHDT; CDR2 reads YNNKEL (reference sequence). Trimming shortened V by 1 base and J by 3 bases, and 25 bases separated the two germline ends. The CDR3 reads CASSQVDLDRVLLLYEQYF. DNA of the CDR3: TGTGCCAGCAGCCAAGTCGACCTTGACAGAGTCCTACTACTCTACGAGCAGTACTTC.

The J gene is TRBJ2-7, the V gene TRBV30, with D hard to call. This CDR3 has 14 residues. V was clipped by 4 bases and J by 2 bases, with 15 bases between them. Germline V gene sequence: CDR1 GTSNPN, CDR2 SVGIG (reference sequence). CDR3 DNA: TGTGCCTGGATGTTTTCGAGGCCTCCCTACGAGCAGTACTTC. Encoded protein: CAWMFSRPPYEQYF. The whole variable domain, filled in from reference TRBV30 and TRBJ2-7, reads SQTIHQWPATLVQPVGSPLSLECTVEGTSNPNLYWYRQAAGRGLQLLFYSVGIGQISSEVPQNLSASRPQDRQFILSSKKLLLSDSGFYLCAWMFSRPPYEQYFGPGTRLTVT.

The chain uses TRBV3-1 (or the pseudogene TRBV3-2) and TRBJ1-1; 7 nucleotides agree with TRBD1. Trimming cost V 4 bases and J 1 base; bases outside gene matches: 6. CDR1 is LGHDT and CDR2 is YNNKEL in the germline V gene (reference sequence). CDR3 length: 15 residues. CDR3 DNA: TGTGCCAGCAGCCGGCCAAACAGGGGGAACACTGAAGCTTTCTTT. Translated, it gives CASSRPNRGNTEAFF.

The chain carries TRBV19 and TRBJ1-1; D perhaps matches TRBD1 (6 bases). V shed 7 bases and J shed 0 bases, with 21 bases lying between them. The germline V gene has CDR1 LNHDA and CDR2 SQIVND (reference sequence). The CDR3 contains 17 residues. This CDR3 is CASTTTGTRVMNTEAFF. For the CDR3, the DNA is TGTGCCAGTACCACTACCGGGACAAGGGTCATGAACACTGAAGCTTTCTTT.

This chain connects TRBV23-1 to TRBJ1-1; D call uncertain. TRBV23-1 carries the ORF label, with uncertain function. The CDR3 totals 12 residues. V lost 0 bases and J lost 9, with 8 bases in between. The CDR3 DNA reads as TGCGCCAGCAGTCAATCATCCGGGAAAGCTTTCTTT. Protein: CASSQSSGKAFF.

The CDR3 region is CASSSPTPLAGGGTDTQYF. CDR3 in DNA: TGTGCCAGCAGCTCCCCAACTCCTCTAGCGGGGGGCGGGACAGATACGCAGTATTTT. This chain uses TRBV7-8 with TRBJ2-3; 11 bases agree with TRBD2. The trim removed 4 bases at V and 3 bases at J, leaving 15 bases unmatched. This CDR3 has 19 residues. CDR1 is SGHVS and CDR2 is FQNEAQ in the germline V gene.

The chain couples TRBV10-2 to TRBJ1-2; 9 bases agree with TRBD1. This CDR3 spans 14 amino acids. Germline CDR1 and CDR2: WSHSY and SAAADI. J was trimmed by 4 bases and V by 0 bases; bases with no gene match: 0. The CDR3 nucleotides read TGCGCCAGCAGTGAGTCGACAGGGGGCTATGGCTACACCTTC. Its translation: CASSESTGGYGYTF.

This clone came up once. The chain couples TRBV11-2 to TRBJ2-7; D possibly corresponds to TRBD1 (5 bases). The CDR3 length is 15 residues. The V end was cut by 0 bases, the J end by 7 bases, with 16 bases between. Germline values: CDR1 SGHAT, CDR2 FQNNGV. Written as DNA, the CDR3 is TGTGCCAGCAGCTTAGATTGGGGCAGGGTGGGGGAGCAGTACTTC. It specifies CASSLDWGRVGEQYF.

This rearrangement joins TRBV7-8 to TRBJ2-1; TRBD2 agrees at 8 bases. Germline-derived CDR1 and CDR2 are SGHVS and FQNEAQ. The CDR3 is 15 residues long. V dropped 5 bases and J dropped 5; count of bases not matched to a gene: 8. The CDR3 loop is CASSPSGSFNNEQFF. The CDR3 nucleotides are TGTGCCAGCAGCCCGAGCGGGAGTTTTAACAATGAGCAGTTCTTC.